Included here is one T cell receptor beta chain sequence, with context. What it recognizes is unknown. Some clones are missing from TCRdb's copy, which holds only in-frame ones; the method was immunoSEQ multiplex PCR. The table lists 150,000 or so clones, approximately 90% of them singletons. This record comes from a study of T cell responses to AZD1222 COVID-19 vaccine. On the study more broadly: Recipients boosted at about 4 weeks or about 12 weeks are pooled.

General study results and limits: The sample set comprised mostly white British donors with more females, and clonal diversity was possibly underestimated. The peak T cell response came first, and repertoires were sampled only after it. Rises in breadth and depth of Spike-specific TCRs came after two AZD1222 doses.

The TCR originated in an adult in good health. This sample comprised peripheral blood, obtained on day 0 of AZD1222 vaccination.

The CDR3: CASSFTGNSNQPQHF. The CDR3 DNA is TGTGCCAGCAGTTTTACAGGAAATAGCAATCAGCCCCAGCATTTT. This chain links TRBV27 with TRBJ1-5; possible D gene TRBD1, 5 bases. Germline values: CDR1 MNHEY, CDR2 SMNVEV (reference sequence). CDR3 length equals 15 residues. V dropped 3 bases and J dropped 0 bases, with 9 bases sitting between them.